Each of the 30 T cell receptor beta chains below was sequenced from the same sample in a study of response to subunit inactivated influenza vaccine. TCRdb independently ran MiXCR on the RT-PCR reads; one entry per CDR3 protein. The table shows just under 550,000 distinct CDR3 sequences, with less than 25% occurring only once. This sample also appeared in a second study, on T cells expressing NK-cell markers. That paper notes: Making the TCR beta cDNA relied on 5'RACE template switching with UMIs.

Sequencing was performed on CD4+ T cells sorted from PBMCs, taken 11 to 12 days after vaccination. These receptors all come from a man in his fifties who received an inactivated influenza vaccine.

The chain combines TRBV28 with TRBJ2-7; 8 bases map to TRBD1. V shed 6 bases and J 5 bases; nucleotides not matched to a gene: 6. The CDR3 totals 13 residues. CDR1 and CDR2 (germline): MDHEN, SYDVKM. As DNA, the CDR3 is TGTGCCAGCAGGTCACAGGGGGTCCACGAGCAGTACTTC. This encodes CASRSQGVHEQYF.

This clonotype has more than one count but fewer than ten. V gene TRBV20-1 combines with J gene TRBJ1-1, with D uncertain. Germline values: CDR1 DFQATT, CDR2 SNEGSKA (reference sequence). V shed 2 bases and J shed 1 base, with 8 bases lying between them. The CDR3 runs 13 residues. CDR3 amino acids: CSARTTSNTEAFF. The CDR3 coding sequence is TGCAGTGCTAGAACAACGTCGAACACTGAAGCTTTCTTT.

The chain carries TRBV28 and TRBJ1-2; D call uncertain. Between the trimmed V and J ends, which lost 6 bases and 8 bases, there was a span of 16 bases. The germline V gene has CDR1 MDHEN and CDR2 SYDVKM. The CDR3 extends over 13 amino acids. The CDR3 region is CASRSLVIEGYTF. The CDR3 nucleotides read TGTGCCAGCAGGTCACTTGTAATTGAAGGCTACACCTTC.

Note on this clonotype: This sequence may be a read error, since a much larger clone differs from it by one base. The chain's CDR3 is CSTGLSQETQHF. Here the CDR3 DNA reads TGCAGCACTGGACTCTCTCAAGAGACCCAGCACTTC. This chain uses TRBV29-1 with TRBJ2-5; TRBD2 might be the D (5 bases). The CDR3 has 12 residues. The germline gives CDR1 SQVTM, CDR2 ANQGSEA.

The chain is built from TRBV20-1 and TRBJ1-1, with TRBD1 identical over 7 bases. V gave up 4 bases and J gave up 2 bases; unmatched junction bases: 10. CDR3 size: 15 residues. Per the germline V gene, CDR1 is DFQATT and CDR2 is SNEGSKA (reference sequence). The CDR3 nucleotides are TGCAGTGCTATTTTGGGGAACAGGGGAAACACTGAAGCTTTCTTT. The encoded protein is CSAILGNRGNTEAFF.

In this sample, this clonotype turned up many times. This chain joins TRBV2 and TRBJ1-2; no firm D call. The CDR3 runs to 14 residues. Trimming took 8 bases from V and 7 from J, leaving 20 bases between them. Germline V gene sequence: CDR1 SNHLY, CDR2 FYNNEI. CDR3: CASLDREQLSGYTF. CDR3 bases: TGTGCCAGCCTCGACCGGGAACAGTTGTCTGGCTACACCTTC.

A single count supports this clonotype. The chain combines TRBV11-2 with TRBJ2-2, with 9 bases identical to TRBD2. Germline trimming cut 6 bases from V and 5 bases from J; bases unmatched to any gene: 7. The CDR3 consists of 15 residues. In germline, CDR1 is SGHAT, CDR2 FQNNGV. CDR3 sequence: CASRGREGRTGELFF. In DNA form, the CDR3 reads TGTGCCAGCAGAGGGCGGGAGGGCCGTACCGGGGAGCTGTTTTTT.

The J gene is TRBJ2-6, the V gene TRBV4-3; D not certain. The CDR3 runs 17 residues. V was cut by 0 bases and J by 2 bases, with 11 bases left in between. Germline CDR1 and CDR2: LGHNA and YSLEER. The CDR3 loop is CASSQDGTEPGANVLTF. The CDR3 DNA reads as TGCGCCAGCAGCCAAGACGGCACGGAGCCTGGGGCCAACGTCCTGACTTTC.

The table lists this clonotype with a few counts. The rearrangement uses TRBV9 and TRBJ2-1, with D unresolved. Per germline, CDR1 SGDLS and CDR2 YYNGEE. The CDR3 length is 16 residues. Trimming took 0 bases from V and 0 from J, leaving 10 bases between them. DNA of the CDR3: TGTGCCAGCAGCGTAGAGGCGCTGAGCTCCTACAATGAGCAGTTCTTC. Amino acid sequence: CASSVEALSSYNEQFF. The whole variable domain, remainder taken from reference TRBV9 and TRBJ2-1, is DSGVTQTPKHLITATGQRVTLRCSPRSGDLSVYWYQQSLDQGLQFLIQYYNGEERAKGNILERFSAQQFPDLHSELNLSSLELGDSALYFCASSVEALSSYNEQFFGPGTRLTVL.

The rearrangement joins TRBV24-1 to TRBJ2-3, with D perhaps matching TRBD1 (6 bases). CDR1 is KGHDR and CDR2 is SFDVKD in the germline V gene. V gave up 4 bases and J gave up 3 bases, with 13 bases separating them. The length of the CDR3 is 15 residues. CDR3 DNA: TGTGCCACCAGTGAAGCCAGGGGAAGGACAGATACGCAGTATTTT. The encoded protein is CATSEARGRTDTQYF.

The CDR3: CASSFEIFGGNSPLHF. For the CDR3, the DNA is TGTGCCAGCAGTTTCGAGATATTCGGGGGAAATTCACCCCTCCACTTT. This rearrangement joins TRBV12-3 or TRBV12-4 to TRBJ1-6, with D perhaps TRBD1 (5 bases). The germline V and J ends were trimmed by 3 bases and 7 bases, with 16 bases remaining between them. The CDR3 is made up of 16 amino acids.

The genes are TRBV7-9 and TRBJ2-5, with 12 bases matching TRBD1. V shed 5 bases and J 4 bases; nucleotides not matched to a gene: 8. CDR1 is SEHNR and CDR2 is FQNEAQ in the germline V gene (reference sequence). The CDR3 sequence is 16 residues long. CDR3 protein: CASSAGTGGSSETQYF. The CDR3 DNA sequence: TGTGCCAGCAGCGCGGGGACAGGGGGCAGTTCAGAGACCCAGTACTTC.

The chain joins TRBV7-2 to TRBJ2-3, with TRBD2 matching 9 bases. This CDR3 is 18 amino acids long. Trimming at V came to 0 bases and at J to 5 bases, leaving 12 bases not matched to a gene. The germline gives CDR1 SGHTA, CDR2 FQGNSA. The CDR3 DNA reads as TGTGCCAGCAGCTTAGCGAAGGGGGTGCGGGGGGGAAAAGATACGCAGTATTTT. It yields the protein CASSLAKGVRGGKDTQYF. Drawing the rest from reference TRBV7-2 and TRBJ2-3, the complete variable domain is GAGVSQSPSNKVTEKGKDVELRCDPISGHTALYWYRQSLGQGLEFLIYFQGNSAPDKSGLPSDRFSAERTGGSVSTLTIQRTQQEDSAVYLCASSLAKGVRGGKDTQYFGPGTRLTVL.

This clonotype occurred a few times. The CDR3: CASSLMISGDTQYF. The CDR3, as DNA: TGTGCCAGCAGCCTAATGATCTCGGGGGATACGCAGTATTTT. J is TRBJ2-3 and V is TRBV11-1; a weak D match, TRBD2 (5 bases). The CDR3 runs 14 residues. Germline CDR1 and CDR2: SGHAT and FQDESV (reference sequence). V was shortened by 5 bases and J by 6 bases, with 15 bases between the two germline ends.

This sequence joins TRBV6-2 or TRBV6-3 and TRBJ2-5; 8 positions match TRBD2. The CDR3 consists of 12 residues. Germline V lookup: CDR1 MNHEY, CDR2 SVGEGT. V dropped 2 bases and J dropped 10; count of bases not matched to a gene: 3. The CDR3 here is CASSYPGGGQYF. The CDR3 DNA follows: TGTGCCAGCAGTTACCCGGGAGGGGGCCAGTACTTC.

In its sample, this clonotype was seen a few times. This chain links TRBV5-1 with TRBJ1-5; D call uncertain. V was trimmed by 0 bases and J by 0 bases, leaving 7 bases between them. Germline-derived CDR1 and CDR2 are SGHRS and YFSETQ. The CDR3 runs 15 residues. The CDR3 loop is CASSLVPDSNQPQHF. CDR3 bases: TGCGCCAGCAGCTTGGTGCCGGATAGCAATCAGCCCCAGCATTTT.

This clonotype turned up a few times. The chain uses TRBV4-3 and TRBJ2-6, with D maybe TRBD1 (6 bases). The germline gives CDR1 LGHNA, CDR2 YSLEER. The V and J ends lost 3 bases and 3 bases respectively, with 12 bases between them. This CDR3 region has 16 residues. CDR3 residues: CASSQDDRFGANVLTF. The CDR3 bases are TGCGCCAGCAGCCAGGACGACAGGTTTGGGGCCAACGTCCTGACTTTC.

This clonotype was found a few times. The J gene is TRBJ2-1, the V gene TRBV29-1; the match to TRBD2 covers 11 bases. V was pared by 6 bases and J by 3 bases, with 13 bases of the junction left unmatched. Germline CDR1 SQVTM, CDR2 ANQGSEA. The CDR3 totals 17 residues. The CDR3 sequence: CSVVDRAGTSGYNEQFF. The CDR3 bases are TGCAGCGTCGTAGACAGAGCCGGGACTAGCGGCTACAATGAGCAGTTCTTC.

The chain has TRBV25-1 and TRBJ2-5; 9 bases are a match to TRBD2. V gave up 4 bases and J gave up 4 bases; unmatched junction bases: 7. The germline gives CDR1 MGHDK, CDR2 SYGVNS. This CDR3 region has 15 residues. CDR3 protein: CASSVGGGAAETQYF. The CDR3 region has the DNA TGTGCCAGCAGTGTTGGCGGGGGGGCCGCAGAGACCCAGTACTTC.

The CDR3 region is CASTRTGGVEKLFF. The CDR3 DNA follows: TGTGCCAGCACCCGGACAGGGGGAGTGGAAAAACTGTTTTTT. The chain links TRBV12-3 or TRBV12-4 to TRBJ1-4, with 10 bases that match TRBD1. Unmatched junction bases numbered 7, after V lost 7 bases and J lost 8 bases. CDR3 size: 14 residues.

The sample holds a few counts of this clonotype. This CDR3 is CASSERGTSDTQYF. In DNA, the CDR3 is TGTGCCAGCAGCGAACGCGGGACCTCAGATACGCAGTATTTT. The V gene is TRBV11-1, the J gene TRBJ2-3, with D possibly TRBD2 on 6 matching bases. The ends were cut back, 5 bases at V and 4 bases at J, with 13 bases in the middle. Germline assignment: CDR1 SGHAT and CDR2 FQDESV (reference sequence). This CDR3 contains 14 residues.

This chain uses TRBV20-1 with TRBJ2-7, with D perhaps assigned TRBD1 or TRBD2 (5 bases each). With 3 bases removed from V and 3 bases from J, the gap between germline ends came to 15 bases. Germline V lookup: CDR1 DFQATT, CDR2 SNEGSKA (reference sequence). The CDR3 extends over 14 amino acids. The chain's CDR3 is CSASLLTGGYEQYF. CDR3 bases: TGCAGTGCTAGCCTACTCACTGGGGGCTACGAGCAGTACTTC.

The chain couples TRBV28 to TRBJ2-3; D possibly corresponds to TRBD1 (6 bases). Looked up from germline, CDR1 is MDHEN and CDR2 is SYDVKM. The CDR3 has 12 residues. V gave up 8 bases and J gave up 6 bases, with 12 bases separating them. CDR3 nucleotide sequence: TGTGCCAGCGGCCTGGGGGCTGATACGCAGTATTTT. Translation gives CASGLGADTQYF.

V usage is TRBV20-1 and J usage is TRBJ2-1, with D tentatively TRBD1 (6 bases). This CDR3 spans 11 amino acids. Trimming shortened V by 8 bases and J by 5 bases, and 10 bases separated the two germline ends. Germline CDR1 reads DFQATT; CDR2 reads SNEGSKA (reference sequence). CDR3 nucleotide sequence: TGCAGTCCCGGGACAAACAATGAGCAGTTCTTC. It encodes CSPGTNNEQFF.

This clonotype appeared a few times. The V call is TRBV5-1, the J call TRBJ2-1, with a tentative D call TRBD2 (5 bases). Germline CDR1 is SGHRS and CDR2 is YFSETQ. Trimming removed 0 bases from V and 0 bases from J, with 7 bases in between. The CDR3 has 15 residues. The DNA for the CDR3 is TGCGCCAGCAGCTTGGCTAGCATCTCCTACAATGAGCAGTTCTTC. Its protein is CASSLASISYNEQFF. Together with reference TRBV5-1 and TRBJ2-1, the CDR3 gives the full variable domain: KAGVTQTPRYLIKTRGQQVTLSCSPISGHRSVSWYQQTPGQGLQFLFEYFSETQRNKGNFPGRFSGRQFSNSRSEMNVSTLELGDSALYLCASSLASISYNEQFFGPGTRLTVL.

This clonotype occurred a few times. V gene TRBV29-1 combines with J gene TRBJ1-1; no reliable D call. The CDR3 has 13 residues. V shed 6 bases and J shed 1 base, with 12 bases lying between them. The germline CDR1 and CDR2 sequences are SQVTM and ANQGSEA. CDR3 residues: CSVTKFQNTEAFF. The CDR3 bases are TGCAGCGTGACTAAGTTTCAGAACACTGAAGCTTTCTTT.

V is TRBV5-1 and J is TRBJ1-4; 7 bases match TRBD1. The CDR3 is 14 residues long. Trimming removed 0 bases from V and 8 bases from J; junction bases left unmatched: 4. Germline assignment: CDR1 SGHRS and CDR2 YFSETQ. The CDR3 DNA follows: TGCGCCAGCAGCTTGGACAGGGGAGGAGAAAAACTGTTTTTT. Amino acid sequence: CASSLDRGGEKLFF.

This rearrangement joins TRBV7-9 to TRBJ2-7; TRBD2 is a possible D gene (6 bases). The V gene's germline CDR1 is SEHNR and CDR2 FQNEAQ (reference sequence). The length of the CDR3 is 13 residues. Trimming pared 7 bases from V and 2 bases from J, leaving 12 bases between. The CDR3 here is CASTWAGTYEQYF. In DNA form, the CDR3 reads TGTGCCAGCACCTGGGCGGGGACCTACGAGCAGTACTTC.

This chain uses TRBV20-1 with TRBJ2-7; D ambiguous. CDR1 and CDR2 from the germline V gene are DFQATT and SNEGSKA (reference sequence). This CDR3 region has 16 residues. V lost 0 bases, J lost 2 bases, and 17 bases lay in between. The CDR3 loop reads CSARDHKGQPTYEQYF. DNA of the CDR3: TGCAGTGCTAGAGATCATAAGGGCCAACCGACCTACGAGCAGTACTTC.

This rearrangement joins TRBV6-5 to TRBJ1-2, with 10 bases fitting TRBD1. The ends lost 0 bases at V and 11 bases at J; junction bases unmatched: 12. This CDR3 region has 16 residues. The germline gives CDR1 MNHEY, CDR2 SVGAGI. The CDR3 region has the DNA TGTGCCAGCAGTTACTCGAGCCGGGACAGGGGTTCTATTTACACCTTC. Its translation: CASSYSSRDRGSIYTF.